This passage covers 17 T cell receptor delta chains from one sample sequenced in a study of gamma-delta T cells after stem cell transplantation. TCRdb re-called clones from the RT-PCR reads using CATT. Of some 2,100 delta-chain clones listed, about 1.9% are singletons. The sequenced sample was gamma-delta T cells. These receptor sequences come from a human donor. It is not recorded whose cells these are; they may come from a transplant donor.

Judged by abundance, this clone is hyperexpanded. The same CDR3 also results from other DNA sequences found in this sample. The chain recombines TRDV2 with TRDJ1; TRDD3 agrees at 8 bases. The CDR3 contains 15 residues. Trimming cost V 2 bases and J 10 bases; bases outside gene matches: 14. CDR1 GEAIGNYY and CDR2 EKD come from the germline V gene. The CDR3 DNA reads TGTGCCTGTGACAAACTACTGGGGGTCCCTGAGGGACTCATCTTT. It codes for CACDKLLGVPEGLIF.

This clone was counted only a few times. TCRdb's protein, taken from a much larger clone, differs from this DNA's translation at residue 14, likely owing to a read error; the protein displayed comes from the DNA. The V call is TRDV2, the J call TRDJ1; D not resolved. The germline gives CDR1 GEAIGNYY, CDR2 EKD. This CDR3 spans 16 amino acids. CDR3: CACDTAGFKTTDKPIF. CDR3 sequence (DNA): TGTGCCTGTGACACCGCGGGGTTTAAGACCACCGATAAACCCATCTTT.

The chain is built from TRDV1 and TRDJ1, with 11 nucleotides matching TRDD3. The CDR3 runs 18 residues. CDR1 is TSWWSYY and CDR2 is QGS in the germline V gene. J was trimmed by 3 bases and V by 1 base; bases with no gene match: 10. Written as DNA, the CDR3 is TGTGCTCTTGGGGAACCGGACTGGGGGATATGGGTGTCCGATAAACTCATCTTT. It is translated as CALGEPDWGIWVSDKLIF.

In this sample, this clone turned up a few times. A far larger clone is one nucleotide away, so this likely arose from a read error. Other DNA variants within this sample encode the same CDR3. J is TRDJ1 and V is TRDV2; 8 nucleotides agree with TRDD3. In germline, CDR1 is GEAIGNYY, CDR2 EKD. The ends lost 0 bases at V and 2 bases at J; junction bases unmatched: 19. This CDR3 has 20 residues. CDR3 protein: CACDTLHYAVNWGETDKLIF. In DNA form, the CDR3 reads TGTGCCTGTGACACCTTACACTACGCTGTGAACTGGGGGGAGACCGATAAACTCATCTTT.

This clone came up a few times. TCRdb shows a much larger clone's protein in place of this DNA's translation, and the two differ at residue 4, likely through a read error; the protein shown is translated from the DNA. The genes are TRDV2 and TRDJ3; 7 positions agree with TRDD3. Per the germline V gene, CDR1 is GEAIGNYY and CDR2 is EKD. The CDR3 extends over 19 amino acids. CDR3 in DNA: TGTGCCTGTGGCACCGTTGGGGGAGAGAGCTCCTGGGACACCCGACAGATGTTTTTC. The encoded protein is CACGTVGGESSWDTRQMFF.

In this sample, this clone is large (0.1 to 1%). Other DNA sequences within the sample encode an identical CDR3. The chain carries TRDV2 and TRDJ1; TRDD3 matches 7 bases. This CDR3 spans 21 amino acids. V was pared by 0 bases and J by 0 bases, with 21 bases of the junction left unmatched. The V gene's germline CDR1 is GEAIGNYY and CDR2 EKD. CDR3: CACDTVDPLGGGPPYTDKLIF. The CDR3 nucleotides are TGTGCCTGTGACACCGTGGATCCCCTTGGTGGGGGACCTCCCTACACCGATAAACTCATCTTT.

This clone came up a few times. A far larger clone is only one base removed, so a read error is likely. This specimen includes other DNA sequences encoding the same CDR3. The J gene is TRDJ1, the V gene TRDV1; 10 positions match TRDD3. The CDR3 length is 20 residues. J gave up 0 bases and V 2 bases, and 15 bases lay outside the gene matches. In germline, CDR1 is TSWWSYY, CDR2 QGS. CDR3 sequence (DNA): TGTGCTCTTGGGGAATTCCCTACGCGAAATTGGGGGATACACACCGATAAACTCATCTTT. Protein: CALGEFPTRNWGIHTDKLIF.

This clone was detected a few times. This is likely an artifact of a read error, given a far larger clone one base away. The rearrangement uses TRDV2 and TRDJ3; 7 bases agree with TRDD3. This CDR3 comprises 21 residues. Germline CDR1 reads GEAIGNYY; CDR2 reads EKD. Written as DNA, the CDR3 is TGTGCCTGTGACACTCCGGGGATAAGGGTTGGCGGCTCCTGGGGCACCCGACAGATGTTTTTC. As protein: CACDTPGIRVGGSWGTRQMFF.

There are a few counts of this clone. Translating this DNA gives a protein that differs at residue 5 from the TCRdb one, which belongs to a much larger clone; a read error is likely, and the protein shown is this translation. The rearrangement uses TRDV2 and TRDJ1; 9 bases map to TRDD3. The CDR3 is made up of 16 amino acids. The germline gives CDR1 GEAIGNYY, CDR2 EKD. V shed 3 bases and J 6 bases; nucleotides not matched to a gene: 13. In nucleotides, the CDR3 is TGTGCCTGTGACTCCTGGGGGATCCCCTCCTCCAATAAACTCATCTTT. Translated: CACDSWGIPSSNKLIF.

With respect to this clone: This DNA translates differently at residue 8 from the TCRdb protein, which is that of a much larger clone; a read error is likely, and the protein shown is the DNA's own translation. The rearrangement joins TRDV2 to TRDJ1; tentative D call: TRDD3 (6 bases). This CDR3 contains 17 residues. Trimming pared 7 bases from V and 1 base from J, leaving 24 bases between. Germline V gene sequence: CDR1 GEAIGNYY, CDR2 EKD. CDR3 sequence (DNA): TGTGCCTGCAAATCTATGGGGGTTACGCAAGGCACCGATAAACTCATCTTT. Translated: CACKSMGVTQGTDKLIF.

This clone was counted a few times. This DNA's translation differs at residue 12 from TCRdb's protein, which comes from a much larger clone; a read error is likely, and the protein shown is translated from the DNA. V gene TRDV2 combines with J gene TRDJ1; 11 positions match TRDD3. Germline V gene lookup returns CDR1 GEAIGNYY and CDR2 EKD. CDR3 length: 18 residues. Germline trimming cut 0 bases from V and 3 bases from J; bases unmatched to any gene: 11. As DNA, the CDR3 is TGTGCCTGTGACACCGTCGTTGGTGGGGGATACGGCCCCGATAAACTCATCTTT. Protein product: CACDTVVGGGYGPDKLIF.

This clone was picked up a small number of times. V and J are TRDV2 and TRDJ3, with 8 bases lining up with TRDD3. CDR1 and CDR2 from the germline V gene are GEAIGNYY and EKD. The CDR3 length is 17 residues. The J segment lost 3 bases and the V segment lost 1 base, leaving 4 bases of the junction unmatched. As DNA, the CDR3 is TGTGCCTGTGACACGGTGGGGGATGACTGGGACACCCGACAGATGTTTTTC. It codes for CACDTVGDDWDTRQMFF.

Worth noting for this clone: Given a far larger clone just one base away, this is likely a sequencing read error. Other DNA sequences from this sample encode an identical CDR3 as well. This rearrangement joins TRDV2 to TRDJ1, with 8 bases fitting TRDD3. The CDR3 is made up of 16 amino acids. Germline V gives CDR1 GEAIGNYY, CDR2 EKD. This CDR3 is CACDTLGDYDTDKLIF. CDR3 in DNA: TGTGCCTGCGACACCTTGGGGGATTACGACACCGATAAACTCATCTTT.

This clone has only a few counts. A far larger clone is a single base away, which makes a read error likely. The same CDR3 also results from other DNA sequences found in this sample. The CDR3 nucleotides read TGTGCCTGCGACACGATGGGGGGATCCCGGTACACCGATAAACTCATCTTT. This codes for CACDTMGGSRYTDKLIF. The chain uses TRDV2 and TRDJ1, with 7 bases aligning to TRDD3. The CDR3 has 17 residues. Germline CDR1 is GEAIGNYY and CDR2 is EKD.

Worth noting for this clone: The protein given by TCRdb reflects a much larger clone and differs at residue 7 from this DNA's translation, likely from a read error; the protein shown is the DNA's translation. The V gene is TRDV2, the J gene TRDJ3; no reliable D call. The germline gives CDR1 GEAIGNYY, CDR2 EKD. This CDR3 contains 19 residues. The V end lost 1 base, the J end lost 0 bases, and 15 bases lay between the germline ends. The CDR3 loop reads CACDTAEDSLSWDTRQMFF. The CDR3 DNA sequence: TGTGCCTGTGACACGGCGGAGGACTCCCTCTCCTGGGACACCCGACAGATGTTTTTC.

This clone is large within its sample. The chain has TRDV2 and TRDJ1, with 8 bases aligning to TRDD3. V trimming: 0 bases; J trimming: 0 bases; junction bases outside the gene matches: 14. CDR3 length equals 19 residues. Germline lookup yields CDR1 GEAIGNYY and CDR2 EKD. The CDR3 coding sequence is TGTGCCTGTGACACCGTAACTGGGGGCCAAGGGATGTACACCGATAAACTCATCTTT. It yields the protein CACDTVTGGQGMYTDKLIF.

In regard to this clone: With a far larger clone one base away, a read error is the likely cause. Other DNA variants within this sample encode the same CDR3. The chain links TRDV2 to TRDJ2, with 10 bases matching TRDD3. Germline-derived CDR1 and CDR2 are GEAIGNYY and EKD. There are 19 residues in the CDR3. The CDR3 coding sequence is TGTGCGTGTGACACCGTATCAGGGGGATACGCGCTTGGGACAGCACAACTCTTCTTT. Translation gives CACDTVSGGYALGTAQLFF.